What follows are 31 T cell receptor beta chains derived from one specimen sequenced in a study of shared clonotypes between healthy human individuals. Clones were sequenced by immunoSEQ multiplex PCR, and TCRdb holds only the in-frame ones, with some missing. Here the sample spans about 1 million clones, approximately 80% being singletons. The sequenced sample consisted of memory CD4+ T cells from PBMCs. Indicated subset: CD45RA-negative fraction. Receptors were obtained from a man between 18 and 35 years old in good health. Some clones in this sample may be carry-over from other donors' samples.

The gene calls are TRBV5-1 and TRBJ2-1, with D perhaps matching TRBD1 (6 bases). The germline V gene has CDR1 SGHRS and CDR2 YFSETQ. CDR3 size: 13 residues. Trimming cost V 7 bases and J 7 bases, with 15 bases left between them. CDR3 sequence: CASRRQVENEQFF. CDR3 nucleotide sequence: TGCGCCAGCCGCCGACAGGTAGAAAATGAGCAGTTCTTC.

The chain combines TRBV5-6 with TRBJ2-5; D uncertain. V was shortened by 0 bases and J by 4 bases, with 10 bases between the two germline ends. The germline gives CDR1 SGHDT, CDR2 YYEEEE. The CDR3 sequence is 14 residues long. CDR3 in amino acids: CASSLEGITETQYF. The CDR3 DNA reads TGTGCCAGCAGCTTGGAGGGTATCACAGAGACCCAGTACTTC.

V gene TRBV30 combines with J gene TRBJ2-7, with TRBD2 matching 7 bases. This CDR3 is 15 amino acids long. Germline assignment: CDR1 GTSNPN and CDR2 SVGIG (reference sequence). The V gene end was trimmed by 2 bases and the J gene end by 7 bases; junction bases not matched to a gene: 14. The CDR3 region is CAWSRGSLPSGEQYF. CDR3 coding DNA: TGTGCCTGGAGTCGCGGGAGTTTACCTTCTGGGGAGCAGTACTTC.

The chain couples TRBV25-1 to TRBJ2-5; D gene ambiguous. The CDR3 sequence is 14 residues long. Germline CDR1 reads MGHDK; CDR2 reads SYGVNS. V lost 4 bases and J lost 2, with 11 bases in between. The chain's CDR3 is CASSADQQQETQYF. CDR3 coding DNA: TGTGCCAGCAGTGCAGATCAACAACAAGAGACCCAGTACTTC.

This clone was found once. The gene calls are TRBV28 and TRBJ1-1, with 7 bases fitting TRBD1. The CDR3 runs to 11 residues. The V gene end was trimmed by 3 bases and the J gene end by 11 bases; junction bases not matched to a gene: 3. Germline CDR1 is MDHEN and CDR2 is SYDVKM. The CDR3 DNA sequence: TGTGCCAGCAGTTTGACAGGGCGCGCTTTCTTT. Its translation is CASSLTGRAFF. The variable domain in full, completed from reference TRBV28 and TRBJ1-1, reads DVKVTQSSRYLVKRTGEKVFLECVQDMDHENMFWYRQDPGLGLRLIYFSYDVKMKEKGDIPEGYSVSREKKERFSLILESASTNQTSMYLCASSLTGRAFFGQGTRLTVV.

The chain joins TRBV6-5 to TRBJ1-1; D perhaps matches TRBD1 (6 bases). Per the germline V gene, CDR1 is MNHEY and CDR2 is SVGAGI. Trimming took 7 bases from V and 1 from J, leaving 13 bases between them. The CDR3 contains 14 residues. The CDR3 DNA follows: TGTGCCAGCAAGAACAGGGAAAAGAACACTGAAGCTTTCTTT. Protein product: CASKNREKNTEAFF.

The sample holds one count of this clone. This rearrangement joins TRBV10-1 to TRBJ2-2; weak D call: TRBD2 (5 bases). The V gene lost 9 bases and the J gene lost 6 bases, with 14 bases spanning the gap. From germline, CDR1 is WNHNN and CDR2 SYGVQD (reference sequence). The CDR3 contains 13 residues. CDR3 sequence reads: CARPSAEPGELFF. The CDR3 region has the DNA TGCGCCAGGCCGTCAGCGGAGCCCGGGGAGCTGTTTTTT.

The chain joins TRBV7-2 to TRBJ2-2, with D hard to call. This CDR3 contains 13 residues. Trimming took off 4 bases at V and 5 bases at J, with 8 bases between the two ends. Germline values: CDR1 SGHTA, CDR2 FQGNSA. CDR3 amino acids: CASSSRMTGELFF. CDR3 nucleotide sequence: TGTGCCAGCAGCTCCCGGATGACCGGGGAGCTGTTTTTT.

The rearrangement links TRBV11-2 to TRBJ2-1; D ambiguous. V dropped 10 bases and J dropped 0 bases, with 13 bases sitting between them. Germline CDR1 is SGHAT and CDR2 is FQNNGV. The CDR3 runs 14 residues. CDR3 nucleotide sequence: TGTGCCACTAACCCCGGGTACTCCTACAATGAGCAGTTCTTC. It is translated as CATNPGYSYNEQFF.

This sequence joins TRBV9 and TRBJ2-1, with TRBD2 matching 9 bases. Trimming at V came to 1 base and at J to 6 bases, leaving 5 bases not matched to a gene. Germline V gives CDR1 SGDLS, CDR2 YYNGEE. The length of the CDR3 is 15 residues. CDR3 bases: TGTGCCAGCAGCGTATTGACTAGCGGTATCAATGAGCAGTTCTTC. Amino acids: CASSVLTSGINEQFF.

The chain links TRBV9 to TRBJ2-7; D is possibly TRBD1 (6 bases). The CDR3 length is 16 residues. V lost 3 bases, J lost 0 bases, and 16 bases lay in between. Germline V gene data show CDR1 as SGDLS and CDR2 as YYNGEE. The CDR3 nucleotides read TGTGCCAGCAGCGATGCCCCGGACAGAAACTCCTACGAGCAGTACTTC. Its translation is CASSDAPDRNSYEQYF.

The chain has TRBV7-9 and TRBJ2-7, with D maybe TRBD2 (6 bases). This CDR3 comprises 13 residues. The germline V gene has CDR1 SEHNR and CDR2 FQNEAQ (reference sequence). Trimming took 3 bases from V and 7 from J, leaving 13 bases between them. Written as DNA, the CDR3 is TGTGCCAGCAGCTTCGGGGGACCGGGGGAGCAGTACTTC. It translates to CASSFGGPGEQYF.

Here the CDR3 reads CASSADRDWGNTIYF. The CDR3 DNA reads TGTGCCAGCAGCGCGGACAGGGATTGGGGAAACACCATATATTTT. The chain employs TRBV7-2 and TRBJ1-3; 8 nucleotides align to TRBD1. The ends lost 5 bases at V and 4 bases at J; junction bases unmatched: 7. The germline CDR1 and CDR2 sequences are SGHTA and FQGNSA. The CDR3 has 15 amino acids.

In regard to this clone: Other DNA sequences within the sample encode an identical CDR3. The V and J genes are TRBV18 and TRBJ1-3, with 7 nucleotides matching TRBD1. The germline CDR1 and CDR2 sequences are KGHSH and LQKENI. V shed 1 base, J shed 4 bases, and the junction held 1 base outside the gene matches. The CDR3 consists of 14 residues. CDR3 coding DNA: TGTGCCAGCTCACCACAGGGGGCAGGAAACACCATATATTTT. Its protein product is CASSPQGAGNTIYF.

The chain has TRBV11-2 and TRBJ2-3; D is perhaps TRBD1 or TRBD2 (6 bases each). The CDR3 extends over 15 amino acids. Germline CDR1 SGHAT, CDR2 FQNNGV. V dropped 0 bases and J dropped 5 bases, with 12 bases sitting between them. The CDR3 DNA reads TGTGCCAGCAGCTTAGATGCACAGGGAGGAGATACGCAGTATTTT. Its protein is CASSLDAQGGDTQYF.

The CDR3 region is CAWRLRQYQETQYF. As DNA, the CDR3 is TGTGCCTGGAGGTTAAGGCAGTACCAAGAGACCCAGTACTTC. The chain recombines TRBV30 with TRBJ2-5, with no clear D. The CDR3 totals 14 residues. Germline V CDR1 and CDR2: GTSNPN, SVGIG (reference sequence). Trimming pared 3 bases from V and 0 bases from J, leaving 11 bases between. The full variable domain, its missing parts supplied by reference TRBV30 and TRBJ2-5, is SQTIHQWPATLVQPVGSPLSLECTVEGTSNPNLYWYRQAAGRGLQLLFYSVGIGQISSEVPQNLSASRPQDRQFILSSKKLLLSDSGFYLCAWRLRQYQETQYFGPGTRLLVL.

V gene TRBV14 combines with J gene TRBJ2-2; 8 bases match TRBD2. From germline, CDR1 is SGHDN and CDR2 FVKESK. The J segment lost 0 bases and the V segment lost 4 bases, leaving 4 bases of the junction unmatched. The CDR3 has 16 residues. The chain's CDR3 is CASSRLASSNTGELFF. CDR3 in DNA: TGTGCCAGCAGCCGACTAGCGTCGTCGAACACCGGGGAGCTGTTTTTT.

This sequence joins TRBV20-1 and TRBJ2-1; 8 bases fit TRBD1. This CDR3 has 11 residues. Germline-derived CDR1 and CDR2 are DFQATT and SNEGSKA (reference sequence). Trimming removed 6 bases from V and 12 bases from J; junction bases left unmatched: 7. CDR3 DNA sequence: TGCAGTGCGCCGACAGGGGTAGCGCAGTTCTTC. Its translation is CSAPTGVAQFF.

This clone appeared a single time. The chain links TRBV28 to TRBJ2-7; possibly TRBD1 or TRBD2 for D (5 bases each). Looked up from germline, CDR1 is MDHEN and CDR2 is SYDVKM. The V and J ends lost 4 bases and 2 bases respectively, with 12 bases between them. The CDR3 covers 14 residues. This chain's CDR3 is CASSSGTAPYEQYF. The DNA of the CDR3 is TGTGCCAGCAGTTCCGGGACGGCCCCCTACGAGCAGTACTTC.

The rearrangement uses TRBV27 and TRBJ2-1; D possibly corresponds to TRBD2 (5 bases). This CDR3 has 17 residues. V gave up 1 base and J gave up 2 bases, with 15 bases separating them. Germline V gene data show CDR1 as MNHEY and CDR2 as SMNVEV (reference sequence). The CDR3 protein is CASSLFPTPRAYNEQFF. The CDR3, as DNA: TGTGCCAGCAGTTTATTCCCGACCCCGCGGGCCTACAATGAGCAGTTCTTC.

V is TRBV6-5 and J is TRBJ2-7, with 13 bases aligning to TRBD2. The CDR3 totals 16 residues. The V gene's germline CDR1 is MNHEY and CDR2 SVGAGI. The V and J ends lost 2 bases and 7 bases, in that order; junction bases with no gene match: 8. The CDR3 spells CASSYNGLAGVVEQYF. CDR3 sequence (DNA): TGTGCCAGCAGTTACAATGGACTAGCGGGAGTGGTGGAGCAGTACTTC.

The chain links TRBV30 to TRBJ1-1, with D tentatively TRBD1 (5 bases). CDR1 is GTSNPN, CDR2 SVGIG, per germline (reference sequence). The ends were cut back, 5 bases at V and 5 bases at J, with 15 bases in the middle. This CDR3 has 13 residues. CDR3 in amino acids: CAWERGERTEAFF. The CDR3, as DNA: TGTGCCTGGGAACGGGGGGAAAGGACTGAAGCTTTCTTT.

The rearrangement uses TRBV7-9 and TRBJ2-2; D gene uncertain. With 8 bases removed from V and 3 bases from J, the gap between germline ends came to 4 bases. Germline V gene sequence: CDR1 SEHNR, CDR2 FQNEAQ (reference sequence). The CDR3 is 11 amino acids. CDR3 DNA sequence: TGTGCCAGCCATGACACCGGGGAGCTGTTTTTT. It yields the protein CASHDTGELFF.

The chain joins TRBV28 to TRBJ2-2, with D possibly TRBD2 on 6 matching bases. The CDR3 extends over 15 amino acids. Trimming took off 1 base at V and 5 bases at J, with 11 bases between the two ends. Germline values: CDR1 MDHEN, CDR2 SYDVKM. CDR3 bases: TGTGCCAGCAGTTTATCGATGGGAGGAACCGGGGAGCTGTTTTTT. It encodes CASSLSMGGTGELFF.

The chain links TRBV28 to TRBJ2-7; 9 nucleotides align to TRBD2. V gave up 3 bases and J gave up 6 bases; unmatched junction bases: 12. This CDR3 has 16 amino acids. Germline V CDR1 and CDR2: MDHEN, SYDVKM. CDR3 protein: CASSLAWAGGPGEQYF. The DNA for the CDR3 is TGTGCCAGCAGTTTGGCGTGGGCGGGAGGGCCCGGCGAGCAGTACTTC.

The chain uses TRBV5-1 and TRBJ2-2; TRBD1 aligns across 7 bases. Germline-derived CDR1 and CDR2 are SGHRS and YFSETQ. The CDR3 loop spans 14 amino acids. J lost 7 bases, V lost 4 bases, and 7 bases had no gene match. The CDR3 DNA sequence: TGCGCCAGCAGCGTCGGACAGGTACTCGGGGAGCTGTTTTTT. Amino acid sequence: CASSVGQVLGELFF.

The CDR3, as DNA: TGTGCCAGCAGTCGCCGACCTGGGTACGAGCAGTACTTC. Amino acids: CASSRRPGYEQYF. The rearrangement uses TRBV5-5 and TRBJ2-7, with D hard to call. Trimming took off 5 bases at V and 4 bases at J, with 13 bases between the two ends. Germline assignment: CDR1 SGHKS and CDR2 YYEKEE (reference sequence). The length of the CDR3 is 13 residues.

To note about this clone: Other DNA sequences of this sample code for an identical CDR3. The chain has TRBV18 and TRBJ1-1; D is unresolved. The CDR3 length is 15 residues. The V and J ends lost 2 bases and 1 base respectively, with 11 bases between them. The V gene's germline CDR1 is KGHSH and CDR2 LQKENI. The CDR3 DNA reads as TGTGCCAGCTCACCATCTCTAGGAGAGAACACTGAAGCTTTCTTT. Protein product: CASSPSLGENTEAFF.

This clone was recorded once. The chain couples TRBV30 to TRBJ2-3; 11 nucleotides agree with TRBD2. CDR3 size: 16 residues. The germline gives CDR1 GTSNPN, CDR2 SVGIG (reference sequence). The junction had 7 bases not matched to a gene; V was cut back by 4 bases and J by 1 base. For the CDR3, the DNA is TGTGCCTGGAATCTAGCGGGAGGTCGTCGCACAGATACGCAGTATTTT. Translating gives CAWNLAGGRRTDTQYF.

This clone was picked up a small number of times. The chain couples TRBV18 to TRBJ1-2; possibly TRBD1 for D (5 bases). Germline assignment: CDR1 KGHSH and CDR2 LQKENI. The CDR3 is 13 amino acids. V dropped 2 bases and J dropped 5 bases, with 9 bases sitting between them. CDR3 loop: CASSPRDGYGYTF. In DNA, the CDR3 is TGTGCCAGCTCACCAAGGGACGGGTATGGCTACACCTTC.

This CDR3 reads CASSLSGLARLWNGYTF. As DNA, the CDR3 is TGTGCCAGCAGTTTATCGGGGTTGGCGCGACTGTGGAATGGCTACACCTTC. The rearrangement links TRBV27 to TRBJ1-2; D call uncertain. This CDR3 is 17 amino acids long. The germline V gene encodes CDR1 MNHEY and CDR2 SMNVEV (reference sequence). V shed 0 bases and J shed 6 bases, with 20 bases lying between them.